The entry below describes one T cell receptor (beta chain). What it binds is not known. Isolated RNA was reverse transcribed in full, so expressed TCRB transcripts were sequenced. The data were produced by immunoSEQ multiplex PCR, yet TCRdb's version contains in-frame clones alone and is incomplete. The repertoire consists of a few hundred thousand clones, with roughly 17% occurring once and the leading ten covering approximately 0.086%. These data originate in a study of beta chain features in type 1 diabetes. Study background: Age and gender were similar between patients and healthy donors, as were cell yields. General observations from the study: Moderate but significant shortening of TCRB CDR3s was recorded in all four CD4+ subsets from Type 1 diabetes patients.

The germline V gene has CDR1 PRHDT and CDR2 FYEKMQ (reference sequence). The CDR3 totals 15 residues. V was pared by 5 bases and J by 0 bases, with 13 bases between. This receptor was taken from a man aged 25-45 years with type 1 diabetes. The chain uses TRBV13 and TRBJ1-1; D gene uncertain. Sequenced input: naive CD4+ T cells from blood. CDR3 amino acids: CASSLRYSMNTEAFF. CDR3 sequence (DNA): TGTGCCAGCAGCCTCCGGTACAGCATGAACACTGAAGCTTTCTTT.